A single sample gave rise to the 30 T cell receptor beta chains below, sequenced in a study of T cell clonotyping in hematopoietic cell transplantation (dated by TCRdb to the early 2020s). To prepare the library, the immunoSEQ multiplex PCR assay was applied. The immuneACCESS repertoire file appears here via TCRdb, limited to in-frame rearrangements. These files lack a portion of the clones; in checked studies, under half of the deficit traces to unresolved V genes, and the cause of the others is not known. The sample has 69,000 or so clones on record, around 94% of them singletons. The top ten hold around 1.5% of the sample. The sample was peripheral blood mononuclear cells. Source of these receptors: a man in his fifties in good health. Some clones in this sample may be carry-over from other donors' samples.

This sequence joins TRBV27 and TRBJ2-2; 10 bases map to TRBD1. With V trimmed by 11 bases and J by 2 bases, 5 bases remained unmatched. Germline loops: CDR1 MNHEY, CDR2 SMNVEV (reference sequence). The CDR3 consists of 14 residues. The CDR3 nucleotides are TGTGCCGTACTGACAGGGGGCAACACCGGGGAGCTGTTTTTT. This gives the protein CAVLTGGNTGELFF.

CDR3 amino acids: CASSPGTGIYEQYF. CDR3 in DNA: TGTGCCAGCTCACCAGGGACAGGGATCTACGAGCAGTACTTC. This chain joins TRBV18 and TRBJ2-7; TRBD1 agrees at 9 bases. J was trimmed by 3 bases and V by 2 bases; bases with no gene match: 2. Germline CDR1 reads KGHSH; CDR2 reads LQKENI. This CDR3 spans 14 amino acids.

V usage is TRBV11-2 and J usage is TRBJ1-1; 7 nucleotides align to TRBD1. Germline values: CDR1 SGHAT, CDR2 FQNNGV. Trimming took 2 bases from V and 6 from J; bases not matched to a gene: 6. CDR3 length: 14 residues. The CDR3 loop is CASSLIQGIAEAFF. The CDR3 nucleotides are TGTGCCAGCAGCTTAATACAGGGGATCGCTGAAGCTTTCTTT.

The J gene is TRBJ1-5, the V gene TRBV19; no clear D gene. Per the germline V gene, CDR1 is LNHDA and CDR2 is SQIVND (reference sequence). This CDR3 spans 15 amino acids. The V end lost 7 bases, the J end lost 9 bases, and 22 bases lay between the germline ends. The CDR3 protein is CASKMGTLSLRPQHF. CDR3 nucleotides: TGTGCCAGTAAAATGGGCACTCTCTCCTTGCGGCCCCAGCATTTT.

J is TRBJ2-5 and V is TRBV29-1; D call uncertain. This CDR3 comprises 13 residues. The germline CDR1 and CDR2 sequences are SQVTM and ANQGSEA. V lost 5 bases and J 2 bases, leaving 12 bases between the germline ends. This CDR3 is CSVRVSGQETQYF. The CDR3 DNA follows: TGCAGCGTTCGTGTCTCCGGACAAGAGACCCAGTACTTC.

This clone has just a few counts. This chain connects TRBV2 to TRBJ2-7, with TRBD1 identical over 8 bases. With 6 bases clipped from V and 3 bases from J, the junction kept 7 bases outside the gene matches. CDR3 size: 14 residues. Germline values: CDR1 SNHLY, CDR2 FYNNEI. The CDR3 spells CASSQGGQGYEQYF. CDR3 coding DNA: TGTGCCAGCAGCCAAGGTGGACAGGGCTACGAGCAGTACTTC.

The rearrangement joins TRBV27 to TRBJ2-4; D may be TRBD1 (5 bases). V lost 0 bases, J lost 4 bases, and 7 bases lay in between. The germline gives CDR1 MNHEY, CDR2 SMNVEV (reference sequence). The length of the CDR3 is 14 residues. This chain's CDR3 is CASSLSQGKNIQYF. CDR3 coding DNA: TGTGCCAGCAGTTTATCCCAGGGTAAAAACATTCAGTACTTC.

The CDR3 sequence is CSVGQSKQETQYF. CDR3 nucleotide sequence: TGCAGCGTTGGACAGTCCAAGCAAGAGACCCAGTACTTC. J is TRBJ2-5 and V is TRBV29-1; tentatively, D is TRBD1 (5 bases). Looked up from germline, CDR1 is SQVTM and CDR2 is ANQGSEA. V shed 4 bases and J shed 2 bases, with 11 bases lying between them. The CDR3 totals 13 residues.

V is TRBV14 and J is TRBJ2-7; TRBD1 matches 8 bases. Germline CDR1 reads SGHDN; CDR2 reads FVKESK. With V trimmed by 4 bases and J by 5 bases, 7 bases remained unmatched. The CDR3 runs 14 residues. The CDR3 nucleotides read TGTGCCAGCAGCCTTCGGACAGGGTTCCACGAGCAGTACTTC. It encodes CASSLRTGFHEQYF.

This chain joins TRBV29-1 and TRBJ2-1; the match to TRBD2 covers 14 bases. Germline CDR1 is SQVTM and CDR2 is ANQGSEA. Unmatched junction bases numbered 2, after V lost 6 bases and J lost 7 bases. CDR3 length: 13 residues. CDR3 nucleotide sequence: TGCAGCGTCGGGACTAGCGGGGGAAATGAGCAGTTCTTC. The encoded protein is CSVGTSGGNEQFF.

The chain uses TRBV7-6 and TRBJ2-3; D unclear. This CDR3 spans 13 amino acids. V was cut by 1 base and J by 6 bases, with 8 bases left in between. CDR1 is SGHVS, CDR2 FNYEAQ, per germline. For the CDR3, the DNA is TGTGCCAGCAGCTTAGAATTTGGGGATACGCAGTATTTT. This codes for CASSLEFGDTQYF.

The V gene is TRBV19, the J gene TRBJ1-1; a possible D gene is TRBD1 (5 bases). The V and J ends lost 5 bases and 1 base respectively, with 11 bases between them. CDR1 and CDR2 (germline): LNHDA, SQIVND (reference sequence). The CDR3 has 14 amino acids. The CDR3 DNA sequence: TGTGCCAGTAGTTGGGGGACGGAGAACACTGAAGCTTTCTTT. Its translation: CASSWGTENTEAFF.

The J gene is TRBJ1-4, the V gene TRBV30; 11 bases match TRBD1. CDR1 and CDR2 from the germline V gene are GTSNPN and SVGIG (reference sequence). The CDR3 covers 14 residues. Losses at the gene ends were 8 bases for V and 3 bases for J; bases not matched to a gene: 5. In DNA form, the CDR3 reads TGTGCCGGACAGGGGGCGGTAGCTAATGAAAAACTGTTTTTT. It codes for CAGQGAVANEKLFF.

This clone was recorded only once. The J gene is TRBJ1-6, the V gene TRBV6-1; 11 bases map to TRBD1. CDR1 and CDR2 (germline): MNHNS, SASEGT. Trimming cost V 0 bases and J 10 bases; bases outside gene matches: 8. This CDR3 spans 17 amino acids. The CDR3 sequence is CASSEAAGTGGRSPLHF. In nucleotides, the CDR3 is TGTGCCAGCAGTGAAGCTGCGGGGACAGGGGGACGCTCACCCCTCCACTTT.

The rearrangement uses TRBV9 and TRBJ2-3; D call uncertain. V dropped 3 bases and J dropped 4 bases, with 6 bases sitting between them. The CDR3 loop spans 12 amino acids. The germline CDR1 and CDR2 sequences are SGDLS and YYNGEE. CDR3 nucleotides: TGTGCCAGCAGCGCCGAGTCAGATACGCAGTATTTT. As protein: CASSAESDTQYF. Looking up the rest from reference TRBV9 and TRBJ2-3 gives the full variable domain: DSGVTQTPKHLITATGQRVTLRCSPRSGDLSVYWYQQSLDQGLQFLIQYYNGEERAKGNILERFSAQQFPDLHSELNLSSLELGDSALYFCASSAESDTQYFGPGTRLTVL.

This chain links TRBV5-1 with TRBJ2-7; D gene ambiguous. Deletions cut 0 bases from V and 5 bases from J, with 12 bases between. The length of the CDR3 is 14 residues. The germline gives CDR1 SGHRS, CDR2 YFSETQ. CDR3 coding DNA: TGCGCCAGCAGCTTGGACACCGGTAGGAACGAGCAGTACTTC. Its protein product is CASSLDTGRNEQYF.

This chain links TRBV4-1 with TRBJ2-5, with 12 bases aligning to TRBD2. V dropped 1 base and J dropped 4; count of bases not matched to a gene: 7. Germline V lookup: CDR1 MGHRA, CDR2 YSYEKL. The CDR3 runs 17 residues. The CDR3 DNA is TGCGCCAGCAGCCAAGGGACTAGCGGGGCCTGGGGAGAGACCCAGTACTTC. Amino acid sequence: CASSQGTSGAWGETQYF.

The chain couples TRBV6-1 to TRBJ1-1, with 9 positions matching TRBD1. The germline gives CDR1 MNHNS, CDR2 SASEGT. V gave up 0 bases and J gave up 4 bases; unmatched junction bases: 3. CDR3 length: 15 amino acids. The DNA for the CDR3 is TGTGCCAGCAGTGAAGCCACGACAGGGGGCACTGAAGCTTTCTTT. Amino acid sequence: CASSEATTGGTEAFF.

This chain joins TRBV6-5 and TRBJ2-5; D is perhaps TRBD1 (6 bases). The CDR3 extends over 14 amino acids. The germline V and J ends were trimmed by 0 bases and 7 bases, with 12 bases remaining between them. The V gene's germline CDR1 is MNHEY and CDR2 SVGAGI. Here the CDR3 DNA reads TGTGCCAGCAGTTACTCCGAGGGGGAGACGACCCAGTACTTC. Residues: CASSYSEGETTQYF.

The rearrangement joins TRBV6-4 to TRBJ2-2, with D perhaps TRBD1 or TRBD2 (5 bases each). The CDR3 consists of 16 residues. V gave up 2 bases and J gave up 1 base, with 11 bases separating them. CDR1 and CDR2 from the germline V gene are MRHNA and SNTAGT. In DNA, the CDR3 is TGTGCCAGCAGTGACCCGGGACGGTTGAACACCGGGGAGCTGTTTTTT. Its protein product is CASSDPGRLNTGELFF.

The CDR3 is CASRPTVNEKLFF. CDR3 nucleotide sequence: TGTGCCAGCAGGCCGACAGTTAATGAAAAACTGTTTTTT. This chain uses TRBV28 with TRBJ1-4, with D maybe TRBD1 (5 bases). Germline-derived CDR1 and CDR2 are MDHEN and SYDVKM. The CDR3 covers 13 residues. Trimming removed 6 bases at V and 4 bases at J, with 9 bases between.

The genes are TRBV19 and TRBJ1-5; D is uncertain. CDR3 size: 15 residues. Trimming shortened V by 0 bases and J by 3 bases, and 9 bases separated the two germline ends. CDR1 and CDR2 from the germline V gene are LNHDA and SQIVND (reference sequence). The CDR3 loop is CASSIDGQANQPQHF. The CDR3 nucleotides read TGTGCCAGTAGTATAGATGGGCAGGCCAATCAGCCCCAGCATTTT. Based on the CDR3 plus reference TRBV19 and TRBJ1-5, the full variable domain is DGGITQSPKYLFRKEGQNVTLSCEQNLNHDAMYWYRQDPGQGLRLIYYSQIVNDFQKGDIAEGYSVSREKKESFPLTVTSAQKNPTAFYLCASSIDGQANQPQHFGDGTRLSIL.

V and J are TRBV11-1 and TRBJ2-3; tentative D call: TRBD2 (5 bases). The V gene's germline CDR1 is SGHAT and CDR2 FQDESV (reference sequence). The CDR3 is 14 amino acids. The V end lost 4 bases, the J end lost 0 bases, and 8 bases lay between the germline ends. The CDR3 region is CASSSWTSTDTQYF. In DNA form, the CDR3 reads TGTGCCAGCAGCTCTTGGACTAGCACAGATACGCAGTATTTT.

This chain links TRBV6-1 with TRBJ1-4, with a weak D call TRBD1 (5 bases). Between the trimmed V and J ends, which lost 8 bases and 8 bases, there was a span of 18 bases. Germline V gene sequence: CDR1 MNHNS, CDR2 SASEGT. The CDR3 sequence is 14 residues long. The CDR3 is CASSSGQGGEKLFF. The CDR3, as DNA: TGTGCCAGCTCTTCGGGGCAGGGAGGGGAAAAACTGTTTTTT.

The chain joins TRBV5-8 to TRBJ2-3; the match to TRBD2 covers 10 bases. Unmatched junction bases numbered 6, after V lost 4 bases and J lost 4 bases. Germline CDR1 reads SGHTS; CDR2 reads YDEGEE. This CDR3 spans 15 amino acids. The CDR3 region is CASSLASGGADTQYF. The CDR3 DNA reads as TGTGCCAGCAGCCTGGCGAGCGGGGGGGCAGATACGCAGTATTTT.

This clone was seen only a few times. The DNA of the CDR3 is TGTGCCAGCAGTTACTCAAGGGGAGGACAGCCCCAGCATTTT. Translated, it gives CASSYSRGGQPQHF. The rearrangement joins TRBV6-5 to TRBJ1-5; D is perhaps TRBD1 (5 bases). Germline V gene data show CDR1 as MNHEY and CDR2 as SVGAGI. V lost 0 bases and J 7 bases, leaving 10 bases between the germline ends. The length of the CDR3 is 14 residues.

This chain's CDR3 is CASTKQGKYGYTF. In DNA form, the CDR3 reads TGTGCCAGCACCAAACAGGGAAAGTATGGCTACACCTTC. V and J are TRBV28 and TRBJ1-2, with D perhaps matching TRBD1 (6 bases). The germline V gene has CDR1 MDHEN and CDR2 SYDVKM. The V and J ends lost 7 bases and 5 bases respectively, with 14 bases between them. The CDR3 spans 13 residues.

The count of this clone is one. This chain connects TRBV19 to TRBJ2-3, with D tentatively TRBD1 (6 bases). This CDR3 comprises 14 residues. Trimming removed 5 bases from V and 2 bases from J, with 11 bases in between. Germline V CDR1 and CDR2: LNHDA, SQIVND (reference sequence). CDR3: CASSFGTYTDTQYF. In nucleotides, the CDR3 is TGTGCCAGTAGTTTTGGGACATACACAGATACGCAGTATTTT.

V gene TRBV28 combines with J gene TRBJ2-3; TRBD2 aligns across 9 bases. Germline V gives CDR1 MDHEN, CDR2 SYDVKM. The CDR3 extends over 15 amino acids. V lost 7 bases to trimming and J lost 6 bases; unmatched junction nucleotides: 11. CDR3 loop: CASKVAGVAADTQYF. DNA of the CDR3: TGTGCCAGCAAAGTAGCGGGAGTGGCCGCGGATACGCAGTATTTT.

The V and J genes are TRBV9 and TRBJ2-3; no clear D. The CDR3 is made up of 15 amino acids. Germline V gene data show CDR1 as SGDLS and CDR2 as YYNGEE. V shed 0 bases and J shed 0 bases, with 8 bases lying between them. DNA of the CDR3: TGTGCCAGCAGCGTAGAAGGTGCTAGCACAGATACGCAGTATTTT. Encoded protein: CASSVEGASTDTQYF.